The 25 T cell receptor beta chains presented below share a single source sample, sequenced in a study of CD8 T cells in Susac syndrome. When the RNA was reverse transcribed, random hexamers were used with an input of roughly 0.45 to 1 ug. Each CDR3 protein is one row after TCRdb ran MiXCR on the immunoSEQ multiplex PCR reads. The profile shows 55,000 to 75,000 distinct CDR3 sequences, 93% of them singletons. Sequenced input: CD4+ T cells from PBMCs. These TCRs come from a human donor with Susac syndrome.

The chain carries TRBV6-2 or TRBV6-3 and TRBJ2-7, with D unclear. Between the trimmed V and J ends, which lost 8 bases and 4 bases, there was a span of 12 bases. The V gene's germline CDR1 is MNHEY and CDR2 SVGEGT. The CDR3 totals 12 residues. The CDR3 DNA reads as TGTGCCAGCCATGGGTGGAGATACGAGCAGTACTTC. This translates into CASHGWRYEQYF.

This rearrangement joins TRBV7-2 to TRBJ2-4; D perhaps matches TRBD1 (5 bases). The length of the CDR3 is 16 residues. Looked up from germline, CDR1 is SGHTA and CDR2 is FQGNSA. V was shortened by 1 base and J by 0 bases, with 10 bases between the two germline ends. CDR3 protein: CASSLGPTAAKNIQYF. DNA of the CDR3: TGTGCCAGCAGCTTAGGCCCGACAGCAGCCAAAAACATTCAGTACTTC.

The V gene is TRBV7-3, the J gene TRBJ1-1; no definite D call. Trimming cost V 3 bases and J 5 bases, with 13 bases left between them. Germline V gives CDR1 SGHTA, CDR2 FQGTGA. The CDR3 loop spans 14 amino acids. The DNA of the CDR3 is TGTGCCAGCAGCTTCCGGGGATGGGAAACTGAAGCTTTCTTT. Its translation: CASSFRGWETEAFF.

The V and J genes are TRBV5-4 and TRBJ2-3; no reliable D call. Germline V gives CDR1 SGHNT, CDR2 YYREEE (reference sequence). Trimming took 2 bases from V and 2 from J, leaving 9 bases between them. The CDR3 totals 14 residues. The CDR3 coding sequence is TGTGCCAGCAGCTTTGGGCAGCACACAGATACGCAGTATTTT. Translated, it gives CASSFGQHTDTQYF.

The chain couples TRBV14 to TRBJ2-7, with D perhaps assigned TRBD1 or TRBD2 (5 bases each). CDR1 is SGHDN, CDR2 FVKESK, per germline. This CDR3 spans 13 amino acids. Trimming shortened V by 4 bases and J by 10 bases, and 17 bases separated the two germline ends. CDR3 nucleotide sequence: TGTGCCAGCAGCCCGGGGCTAAATACGAAACAGTACTTC. It encodes CASSPGLNTKQYF.

The rearrangement joins TRBV5-1 to TRBJ1-2, with 8 nucleotides matching TRBD1. The V gene end was trimmed by 4 bases and the J gene end by 6 bases; junction bases not matched to a gene: 5. CDR3 size: 13 residues. CDR1 is SGHRS and CDR2 is YFSETQ in the germline V gene. The CDR3 nucleotides are TGCGCCAGCAGCCCTCGACAGGGGAATGGCTACACCTTC. As protein: CASSPRQGNGYTF.

The V and J genes are TRBV7-8 and TRBJ2-7; the D call may be TRBD1 or TRBD2 (6 bases each). Germline V gives CDR1 SGHVS, CDR2 FQNEAQ. CDR3 length: 14 residues. V was pared by 5 bases and J by 5 bases, with 16 bases between. CDR3 in DNA: TGTGCCAGCAGCCGGACTAACGGGGGCGACGAGCAGTACTTC. Protein sequence: CASSRTNGGDEQYF.

This chain uses TRBV28 with TRBJ2-7; 7 positions agree with TRBD1. Trimming took 2 bases from V and 4 from J; bases not matched to a gene: 14. The CDR3 extends over 17 amino acids. CDR1 and CDR2 from the germline V gene are MDHEN and SYDVKM. The CDR3 DNA follows: TGTGCCAGCAGTTTACCTGCCAACAGGGGAAGAGGATACGAGCAGTACTTC. It yields the protein CASSLPANRGRGYEQYF.

The rearrangement uses TRBV5-6 and TRBJ1-6; a weak D match, TRBD1 (5 bases). V lost 2 bases, J lost 6 bases, and 9 bases lay in between. Germline V gene data show CDR1 as SGHDT and CDR2 as YYEEEE. This CDR3 contains 14 residues. CDR3 nucleotides: TGTGCCAGCAGCTTTTGGGGGAGTAATTCACCCCTCCACTTT. This gives the protein CASSFWGSNSPLHF.

The rearrangement uses TRBV7-9 and TRBJ1-6; 7 bases line up with TRBD1. The V gene's germline CDR1 is SEHNR and CDR2 FQNEAQ (reference sequence). V trimming: 5 bases; J trimming: 5 bases; junction bases outside the gene matches: 6. This CDR3 spans 15 amino acids. The CDR3 nucleotides read TGTGCCAGCAGCCGGGGGGACAGAGATAATTCACCCCTCCACTTT. Translated, it gives CASSRGDRDNSPLHF.

CDR3: CAWSSRGRPLPGAEQYF. In DNA, the CDR3 is TGTGCCTGGAGCAGCAGGGGGCGGCCCCTCCCGGGTGCCGAGCAGTACTTC. The chain combines TRBV30 with TRBJ2-7; 8 nucleotides line up with TRBD1. This CDR3 contains 17 residues. Trimming removed 3 bases from V and 6 bases from J; junction bases left unmatched: 19. CDR1 and CDR2 (germline): GTSNPN, SVGIG (reference sequence).

The chain has TRBV5-1 and TRBJ2-7, with D possibly called TRBD1 or TRBD2 (5 bases each). The CDR3 is made up of 13 amino acids. V was shortened by 2 bases and J by 5 bases, with 11 bases between the two germline ends. Per the germline V gene, CDR1 is SGHRS and CDR2 is YFSETQ. CDR3 in amino acids: CASSFGRENEQYF. CDR3 DNA: TGCGCCAGCAGCTTCGGCAGGGAGAACGAGCAGTACTTC.

The chain carries TRBV6-2 or TRBV6-3 and TRBJ2-5; TRBD2 agrees at 12 bases. This CDR3 comprises 17 residues. Germline-derived CDR1 and CDR2 are MNHEY and SVGEGT. Unmatched junction bases numbered 10, after V lost 5 bases and J lost 3 bases. The CDR3 is CASSPFGLAGLEETQYF. CDR3 coding DNA: TGTGCCAGCAGTCCTTTCGGACTAGCGGGATTAGAAGAGACCCAGTACTTC.

CDR3 sequence reads: CASSLLAGGYTDTQYF. The CDR3 DNA is TGCGCCAGCAGCCTTTTGGCAGGGGGTTACACAGATACGCAGTATTTT. The chain links TRBV5-1 to TRBJ2-3, with 7 bases identical to TRBD1. With V trimmed by 4 bases and J by 2 bases, 10 bases remained unmatched. The CDR3 covers 16 residues. The germline V gene encodes CDR1 SGHRS and CDR2 YFSETQ. Full variable domain (rest looked up from reference TRBV5-1 and TRBJ2-3): KAGVTQTPRYLIKTRGQQVTLSCSPISGHRSVSWYQQTPGQGLQFLFEYFSETQRNKGNFPGRFSGRQFSNSRSEMNVSTLELGDSALYLCASSLLAGGYTDTQYFGPGTRLTVL.

This clonotype was detected only once. The chain recombines TRBV7-2 with TRBJ2-1, with D unclear. CDR1 is SGHTA and CDR2 is FQGNSA in the germline V gene. This CDR3 contains 13 residues. With 2 bases removed from V and 4 bases from J, the gap between germline ends came to 6 bases. The chain's CDR3 is CASSLLMYNEQFF. The CDR3, as DNA: TGTGCCAGCAGCTTATTGATGTACAATGAGCAGTTCTTC.

The rearrangement uses TRBV14 and TRBJ1-4; D is ambiguous. Trimming took 0 bases from V and 5 from J, leaving 16 bases between them. From germline, CDR1 is SGHDN and CDR2 FVKESK. The CDR3 sequence is 17 residues long. The CDR3 sequence is CASSQEVYGQLNEKLFF. The CDR3 DNA sequence: TGTGCCAGCAGCCAAGAAGTTTATGGGCAGTTGAATGAAAAACTGTTTTTT. The full variable domain, rest sourced from reference TRBV14 and TRBJ1-4, is EAGVTQFPSHSVIEKGQTVTLRCDPISGHDNLYWYRRVMGKEIKFLLHFVKESKQDESGMPNNRFLAERTGGTYSTLKVQPAELEDSGVYFCASSQEVYGQLNEKLFFGSGTQLSVL.

The gene calls are TRBV21-1 and TRBJ1-1. TRBV21-1 is marked as a pseudogene. The CDR3 extends over 14 amino acids. CDR3 in amino acids: CASSNSQGQTEAFF. DNA for the CDR3: TGTGCCAGCAGCAATAGCCAGGGCCAAACTGAAGCTTTCTTT.

This chain's CDR3 is CASSLQGAYGYTF. Here the CDR3 DNA reads TGTGCCAGCAGTCTACAGGGCGCCTATGGCTACACCTTC. The J gene is TRBJ1-2, the V gene TRBV28; D possibly corresponds to TRBD1 (6 bases). V lost 5 bases to trimming and J lost 4 bases, with 11 bases between them. From germline, CDR1 is MDHEN and CDR2 SYDVKM. The CDR3 totals 13 residues.

The rearrangement joins TRBV5-1 to TRBJ2-7, with D perhaps TRBD1 (5 bases). Germline CDR1 SGHRS, CDR2 YFSETQ. With 1 base removed from V and 2 bases from J, the gap between germline ends came to 10 bases. CDR3 length equals 14 residues. The CDR3 loop reads CASSLKTDTYEQYF. CDR3 DNA sequence: TGCGCCAGCAGCTTGAAGACAGACACCTACGAGCAGTACTTC.

The chain uses TRBV24-1 and TRBJ2-1, with 13 bases identical to TRBD2. This CDR3 spans 18 amino acids. Germline loops: CDR1 KGHDR, CDR2 SFDVKD. Trimming at V came to 7 bases and at J to 0 bases, leaving 8 bases not matched to a gene. CDR3 region: CATSDGLAGARSYNEQFF. The CDR3 bases are TGTGCCACCAGCGACGGACTAGCGGGGGCCCGCTCCTACAATGAGCAGTTCTTC.

The chain carries TRBV29-1 and TRBJ2-2; TRBD1 matches at 7 bases. The J segment lost 3 bases and the V segment lost 0 bases, leaving 7 bases of the junction unmatched. CDR1 is SQVTM, CDR2 ANQGSEA, per germline. This CDR3 has 16 amino acids. The CDR3 spells CSVEEGGQLDTGELFF. The CDR3 nucleotides are TGCAGCGTTGAAGAAGGGGGACAGTTAGACACCGGGGAGCTGTTTTTT.

The chain combines TRBV20-1 with TRBJ2-4; D is perhaps TRBD2 (5 bases). Germline V gene data show CDR1 as DFQATT and CDR2 as SNEGSKA (reference sequence). CDR3 length: 13 residues. Trimming stripped 3 bases from V and 10 bases from J, with 16 bases between. CDR3 sequence reads: CSARDSGLSIQYF. CDR3 coding DNA: TGCAGTGCTAGGGACTCGGGCCTATCAATTCAGTACTTC.

The V call is TRBV5-1, the J call TRBJ2-4, with D hard to call. V lost 4 bases, J lost 4 bases, and 12 bases lay in between. CDR3 size: 14 residues. Per the germline V gene, CDR1 is SGHRS and CDR2 is YFSETQ. CDR3 region: CASSIGPTKNIQYF. CDR3 DNA sequence: TGCGCCAGCAGCATCGGGCCGACGAAAAACATTCAGTACTTC.

The chain joins TRBV14 to TRBJ1-4; the D is unclear. The ends were cut back, 0 bases at V and 7 bases at J, with 6 bases in the middle. The CDR3 is 13 amino acids. Germline CDR1 and CDR2: SGHDN and FVKESK. CDR3 loop: CASSQDLGEKLFF. The CDR3 nucleotides are TGTGCCAGCAGCCAAGATCTGGGTGAAAAACTGTTTTTT.

This clonotype occurred once. J is TRBJ2-4 and V is TRBV6-2 or TRBV6-3; 9 bases fit TRBD1. Trimming cost V 2 bases and J 13 bases; bases outside gene matches: 9. The CDR3 runs 14 residues. The germline CDR1 and CDR2 sequences are MNHEY and SVGEGT. The CDR3, as DNA: TGTGCCAGCAGTTACACTTCAACAGGGGGCCACCAGTACTTC. It codes for CASSYTSTGGHQYF.